This T cell receptor beta chain emerged from a study of beta chain features in type 1 diabetes. In the study overall: Patients and healthy donors were similar in age, gender and cell yields. All of the samples together had 107,917,701 sorted cells examined.

This clone was detected only a few times. Its specificity is not known. Study conclusions and caveats: Sequencing from cDNA could over-represent high-TCR-expressing cells. All four CD4+ subsets of Type 1 diabetes patients contained TCRB CDR3s that were moderately but significantly shorter.

TCRB transcripts that were expressed got sequenced, as all of the isolated RNA had been reverse transcribed. The table came from immunoSEQ multiplex PCR; TCRdb's copy has only in-frame clones and leaves some out. The profile shows 300,000 to 350,000 clones, approximately 9.9% of them singletons. This CDR3 is 16 amino acids long. With 0 bases removed from V and 2 bases from J, the gap between germline ends came to 11 bases. Germline assignment: CDR1 SGHNT and CDR2 YYREEE (reference sequence). The rearrangement links TRBV5-4 to TRBJ2-2; D is ambiguous. The sequence was obtained from a man aged 25 to 40 with type 1 diabetes. The source material was central memory CD4+ T cells from blood. DNA for the CDR3: TGTGCCAGCAGCTTGGCCGACGCAGGAAACACCGGGGAGCTGTTTTTT. It specifies CASSLADAGNTGELFF.